This TCR beta chain appears in the sequencing data of a study of CD8+ T cells in alopecia areata. V dropped 3 bases and J dropped 2 bases, with 8 bases sitting between them. This CDR3 region has 14 residues. Germline V gene lookup returns CDR1 MGHRA and CDR2 YSYEKL. Extracted RNA was reverse transcribed into cDNA, the sequencing template. Generated by immunoSEQ multiplex PCR, the TCRdb table keeps only in-frame clones and is missing some. Of 69,000 or so clones listed, approximately 64% were seen once; the top ten hold roughly 18%. This rearrangement joins TRBV4-1 to TRBJ1-5; D remains ambiguous. This specimen consisted of CD8+ T cells sorted from blood, obtained at week 0. The origin of this receptor is a human donor with alopecia areata. The CDR3 loop reads CASSHDPGNQPQHF. CDR3 sequence (DNA): TGCGCCAGCAGCCATGACCCTGGCAATCAGCCCCAGCATTTT.